A selection of T cell receptor beta chains follows, all from one sample in a study of T cells in localized non-small cell lung cancer. TCRdb's table, derived via immunoSEQ multiplex PCR, lists solely in-frame clones and lacks some. The sample has roughly 9,900 clones; around 92% are singletons. Here the sequenced sample was peripheral blood, taken before any cancer treatment. The receptors shown here come from a woman aged 40-69 years with stage I squamous cell lung carcinoma. CDR3s include the opening cysteine and the closing phenylalanine or tryptophan. D genes are given only for firm matches. Size tells how often a clone was seen (once, few, many) or the class of an expanded clone, and some rows leave it out.

TRBJ2-5 | . | TRBD1 | TRBV29-1 | CSVEGQNQETQYF | TGCAGCGTTGAGGGACAGAACCAAGAGACCCAGTACTTC
TRBJ2-5 | . | . | TRBV15 | CATSEQGETQYF | TGTGCCACCAGCGAACAGGGAGAGACCCAGTACTTC
TRBJ2-1 | . | . | TRBV10-1 | CASSTGMHEQFF | TGCGCCAGCAGCACAGGGATGCATGAGCAGTTCTTC
TRBJ1-1 | . | TRBD1 | TRBV11-3 | CASSPRTGGRAFF | TGTGCCAGCAGCCCCCGGACAGGGGGCAGGGCTTTCTTT
TRBJ1-1 | once | . | TRBV7-2 | CASSRSFGQYSEAFF | TGTGCCAGCAGCCGATCGTTTGGACAGTATTCTGAAGCTTTCTTT
TRBJ1-4 | . | . | TRBV21-1 | CARYFDTRNEKLFF | TGTGCCAGGTACTTCGACACCAGAAATGAAAAACTGTTTTTT
TRBJ1-4 | . | . | TRBV20-1 | CSAKIYEKLFF | TGCAGTGCTAAAATTTATGAAAAACTGTTTTTT
TRBJ2-3 | . | . | TRBV9 | CASGTTGTDTQYF | TGTGCCAGCGGGACCACAGGGACAGATACGCAGTATTTT
TRBJ1-1 | . | . | TRBV11-2 | CASSLLRTPEAFF | TGTGCCAGCAGCCTCCTTAGGACGCCCGAAGCTTTCTTT
TRBJ1-1 | . | . | TRBV2 | CASRALSSEPEAFF | TGTGCCAGCAGAGCATTAAGCTCAGAGCCTGAAGCTTTCTTT
TRBJ1-5 | . | . | TRBV19 | CASSIHLPRSNSNQPQHF | TGTGCCAGTAGTATTCACCTACCAAGAAGTAACAGCAATCAGCCCCAGCATTTT
TRBJ1-6 | . | . | TRBV2 | CASSGLGSPLHF | TGTGCCAGCAGCGGATTGGGATCACCCCTCCACTTT
TRBJ1-5 | . | . | TRBV28 | CASQAGNQPQHF | TGTGCCAGCCAGGCTGGCAATCAGCCCCAGCATTTT
TRBJ2-2 | . | . | TRBV5-1 | CASSLSQGGSGELFF | TGCGCCAGCAGCTTGAGCCAGGGAGGTTCCGGGGAGCTGTTTTTT
TRBJ2-3 | . | . | TRBV11-3 | CASSLLGVADTQYF | TGTGCCAGCAGCCTCCTCGGGGTAGCGGATACGCAGTATTTT
TRBJ2-7 | . | . | TRBV6-6 | CASSYSGRAYEQYF | TGTGCCAGCAGTTACTCTGGCAGGGCGTACGAGCAGTACTTC
TRBJ2-5 | . | . | TRBV6-6 | CASSYGTGDETQYF | TGTGCCAGCAGTTACGGGACGGGTGATGAGACCCAGTACTTC
TRBJ2-3 | . | . | TRBV29-1 | CSVDRLATVLSSTDTQYF | TGCAGCGTTGATAGGTTAGCGACCGTACTTTCTAGCACAGATACGCAGTATTTT
TRBJ2-2 | once | TRBD1 | TRBV6-5 | CASRQGTNTGELFF | TGTGCCAGCAGACAGGGGACGAACACCGGGGAGCTGTTTTTT
TRBJ1-2 | . | . | TRBV6-5 | CASSGGAWHGYTF | TGTGCCAGCAGTGGGGGGGCCTGGCATGGCTACACCTTC
TRBJ1-1 | . | . | TRBV7-3 | CASRKGSLNTEAFF | TGTGCCAGCAGAAAGGGATCTTTGAACACTGAAGCTTTCTTT
TRBJ2-2 | . | TRBD2 | TRBV6-5 | CASRRGRNTGELFF | TGTGCCAGCAGGCGGGGGAGGAACACCGGGGAGCTGTTTTTT
TRBJ1-2 | . | TRBD1 | TRBV19 | CASSKEGARINYGYTF | TGTGCCAGTAGTAAGGAGGGGGCAAGAATTAACTATGGCTACACCTTC
TRBJ2-1 | . | TRBD1 | TRBV29-1 | CSVTGALSSYNEQFF | TGCAGCGTGACAGGGGCCCTAAGCTCCTACAATGAGCAGTTCTTC
TRBJ2-5 | . | . | TRBV11-3 | CASSGSLGDPSRETQYF | TGTGCCAGCAGCGGCTCTCTTGGGGACCCCTCCCGAGAGACCCAGTACTTC
TRBJ1-6 | . | TRBD1 | TRBV27 | CASTQDRPSYNSPLHF | TGTGCCAGCACTCAGGACAGGCCCTCCTATAATTCACCCCTCCACTTT
TRBJ1-1 | . | . | TRBV5-1 | CASSFGTDTEAFF | TGCGCCAGCAGCTTTGGGACCGACACTGAAGCTTTCTTT
TRBJ2-2 | . | TRBD1 | TRBV5-1 | CASSRQGLDGELFF | TGCGCCAGCAGCCGACAGGGGTTGGACGGGGAGCTGTTTTTT
TRBJ1-6 | once | . | TRBV4-3 | CASSQDREGSDSPLHF | TGCGCCAGCAGCCAAGATCGAGAGGGGAGTGATTCACCCCTCCACTTT
TRBJ1-5 | once | . | TRBV21-1 | CASTPRGFYQPQHF | TGTGCCAGCACCCCCCGGGGGTTTTACCAGCCCCAGCATTTT
TRBJ1-4 | . | TRBD1 | TRBV27 | CASNRTGVTEKLFF | TGTGCCAGCAATCGGACAGGAGTTACTGAAAAACTGTTTTTT
TRBJ2-7 | once | . | TRBV19 | CASSTQVGVGEQYF | TGTGCCAGTAGTACCCAAGTCGGGGTAGGCGAGCAGTACTTC
TRBJ2-2 | . | . | TRBV27 | CASRALPGHNTGELFF | TGTGCCAGCAGAGCGTTACCAGGACACAACACCGGGGAGCTGTTTTTT
TRBJ2-3 | . | TRBD2 | TRBV11-2 | CASSHSAGGLGDTQYF | TGTGCCAGCAGCCACTCAGCGGGGGGGCTCGGAGATACGCAGTATTTT
TRBJ2-3 | . | . | TRBV2 | CASSPELLTDTQYF | TGTGCCAGCAGTCCGGAGCTTCTCACAGATACGCAGTATTTT
TRBJ1-5 | . | TRBD1 | TRBV5-1 | CASSLVGQGVSSNQPQHF | TGCGCCAGCAGCTTGGTTGGACAGGGGGTTTCTAGCAATCAGCCCCAGCATTTT
TRBJ2-3 | . | . | TRBV2 | CASRWERDTQYF | TGTGCCAGCAGGTGGGAGCGGGATACGCAGTATTTT
TRBJ1-2 | . | . | TRBV30 | CAWSVRPGGGSRDYGYTF | TGTGCCTGGAGTGTACGACCGGGAGGGGGGAGTCGGGACTATGGCTACACCTTC
TRBJ1-3 | once | TRBD1 | TRBV5-1 | CASSLGDRDGPGNTIYF | TGCGCCAGCAGCTTGGGGGACAGGGATGGTCCTGGAAACACCATATATTTT
TRBJ1-2 | . | . | TRBV6-9 | CASSYGGPANYGYTF | TGTGCCAGCAGTTACGGGGGGCCTGCTAACTATGGCTACACCTTC
TRBJ1-4 | . | . | TRBV7-9 | CASSLARGNEKLFF | TGTGCCAGCAGCTTAGCCAGGGGAAATGAAAAACTGTTTTTT